One sample yielded the 22 T cell receptor beta chains listed below, sequenced in a study of T cells in Graves' hyperthyroidism and ophthalmopathy. Researchers took RNA transcripts and amplified the TCR beta CDR3 regions from them. HTBI primers were employed in a first-round RT-PCR of the TCR CDR3. In TCRdb, the multiplex PCR reads were re-called with MiXCR into one record per CDR3 protein. The profile shows 600,000 or so distinct CDR3 sequences, 13% to 15% of them singletons. Sample: blood. The receptors derive from a woman between 18 and 29 years old with Graves' ophthalmopathy.

This clonotype was recorded many times. The chain uses TRBV28 and TRBJ1-2; 11 bases line up with TRBD1. Germline V gives CDR1 MDHEN, CDR2 SYDVKM. V was pared by 2 bases and J by 5 bases, with 7 bases of the junction left unmatched. There are 16 residues in the CDR3. Here the CDR3 DNA reads TGTGCCAGCAGTTTACCCGGGACAGGGGGAATGTATGGCTACACCTTC. Its protein product is CASSLPGTGGMYGYTF.

The chain recombines TRBV6-1 with TRBJ2-2; the D call may be TRBD1 or TRBD2 (6 bases each). Germline lookup yields CDR1 MNHNS and CDR2 SASEGT. This CDR3 contains 15 residues. Trimming took off 5 bases at V and 5 bases at J, with 15 bases between the two ends. This CDR3 is CASSKEGGGTGELFF. Written as DNA, the CDR3 is TGTGCCAGCAGTAAGGAGGGGGGCGGGACCGGGGAGCTGTTTTTT.

The V gene is TRBV24-1, the J gene TRBJ2-5, with D possibly being TRBD2 (6 bases). Trimming took off 4 bases at V and 1 base at J, with 15 bases between the two ends. The CDR3 runs 16 residues. CDR1 and CDR2 from the germline V gene are KGHDR and SFDVKD. The CDR3: CATSEEPTRPQETQYF. In nucleotides, the CDR3 is TGTGCCACCAGTGAAGAGCCGACTAGGCCCCAAGAGACCCAGTACTTC.

This clonotype was counted at least ten times. The CDR3 sequence: CASSFGQGTEQYF. Here the CDR3 DNA reads TGTGCCAGCAGTTTTGGGCAGGGGACAGAGCAGTACTTC. This chain connects TRBV12-3 or TRBV12-4 to TRBJ2-7, with D tentatively TRBD1 (6 bases). Trimming removed 3 bases at V and 7 bases at J, with 13 bases between. The CDR3 is 13 residues long.

The V call is TRBV9, the J call TRBJ1-3; unclear D gene. Germline lookup yields CDR1 SGDLS and CDR2 YYNGEE. The CDR3 loop spans 15 amino acids. V lost 2 bases and J lost 0, with 9 bases in between. CDR3 protein: CASSVSPSSGNTIYF. CDR3 nucleotide sequence: TGTGCCAGCAGCGTTTCTCCCAGCTCTGGAAACACCATATATTTT. The full variable domain, rest sourced from reference TRBV9 and TRBJ1-3, is DSGVTQTPKHLITATGQRVTLRCSPRSGDLSVYWYQQSLDQGLQFLIQYYNGEERAKGNILERFSAQQFPDLHSELNLSSLELGDSALYFCASSVSPSSGNTIYFGEGSWLTVV.

This clonotype occurred many times. The CDR3 nucleotides read TGTGCCAGCAGCTTGGGACATAATGAAAAACTGTTTTTT. It codes for CASSLGHNEKLFF. The chain combines TRBV5-6 with TRBJ1-4; D is undetermined. The V gene lost 0 bases and the J gene lost 4 bases, with 4 bases spanning the gap. CDR1 and CDR2 (germline): SGHDT, YYEEEE. The CDR3 totals 13 residues.

This clonotype was recorded many times. The V gene is TRBV2, the J gene TRBJ2-5; 9 bases are a match to TRBD2. Germline V CDR1 and CDR2: SNHLY, FYNNEI. The V gene end was trimmed by 4 bases and the J gene end by 3 bases; junction bases not matched to a gene: 9. There are 16 residues in the CDR3. The CDR3 spells CASSGGGGASEETQYF. The CDR3 DNA reads TGTGCCAGCAGTGGCGGGGGGGGGGCTAGCGAAGAGACCCAGTACTTC.

This clonotype was seen at least ten times. V is TRBV5-1 and J is TRBJ2-7, with 9 nucleotides matching TRBD1. The germline V gene has CDR1 SGHRS and CDR2 YFSETQ. The ends lost 0 bases at V and 3 bases at J; junction bases unmatched: 4. This CDR3 has 15 residues. The CDR3 is CASSLVSGQGYEQYF. The CDR3 DNA follows: TGCGCCAGCAGCTTGGTTTCGGGACAGGGCTACGAGCAGTACTTC.

This clonotype was seen ten or more times. The rearrangement uses TRBV20-1 and TRBJ2-5; TRBD1 matches at 9 bases. The J segment lost 4 bases and the V segment lost 0 bases, leaving 12 bases of the junction unmatched. The CDR3 has 17 amino acids. Germline V gene data show CDR1 as DFQATT and CDR2 as SNEGSKA (reference sequence). CDR3 nucleotide sequence: TGCAGTGCTAGAGATGTGGGACAGGGAGGGCTCGGAGAGACCCAGTACTTC. Protein: CSARDVGQGGLGETQYF.

This clonotype was observed a few times. V is TRBV30 and J is TRBJ2-3; 11 bases are shared with TRBD2. CDR1 is GTSNPN, CDR2 SVGIG, per germline (reference sequence). This CDR3 has 15 residues. J lost 3 bases, V lost 5 bases, and 7 bases had no gene match. CDR3 in amino acids: CAWGAGTSGTDTQYF. The CDR3 DNA follows: TGTGCCTGGGGAGCCGGGACTAGCGGAACAGATACGCAGTATTTT.

This clonotype was seen ten or more times. This chain links TRBV7-2 with TRBJ2-1, with 8 bases that match TRBD2. The CDR3 runs 16 residues. Germline V CDR1 and CDR2: SGHTA, FQGNSA. V dropped 5 bases and J dropped 4; count of bases not matched to a gene: 10. CDR3 bases: TGTGCCAGCAGCACCCCCCTTAGCGGGACGTACAATGAGCAGTTCTTC. Translation: CASSTPLSGTYNEQFF.

This clonotype was recorded many times. The chain has TRBV7-9 and TRBJ2-3; TRBD2 matches at 12 bases. The CDR3 is 18 amino acids. Per the germline V gene, CDR1 is SEHNR and CDR2 is FQNEAQ (reference sequence). The junction had 13 bases not matched to a gene; V was cut back by 5 bases and J by 4 bases. DNA of the CDR3: TGTGCCAGCAGCCCCGGTGGAGAGACTAGCGGGAGTGCAGATACGCAGTATTTT. Translating gives CASSPGGETSGSADTQYF.

This clonotype was seen repeatedly, ten times or more. V is TRBV6-2 or TRBV6-3 and J is TRBJ2-1; 12 bases agree with TRBD2. Per the germline V gene, CDR1 is MNHEY and CDR2 is SVGEGT. This CDR3 spans 16 amino acids. V was clipped by 2 bases and J by 7 bases; unmatched bases: 6. In DNA, the CDR3 is TGTGCCAGCAGTTACAGGCTAGCGGGAGGGCCGAATGAGCAGTTCTTC. It specifies CASSYRLAGGPNEQFF.

This clonotype came up many times. V gene TRBV2 combines with J gene TRBJ2-7; 11 nucleotides align to TRBD1. Looked up from germline, CDR1 is SNHLY and CDR2 is FYNNEI. The CDR3 runs 18 residues. With V trimmed by 5 bases and J by 5 bases, 17 bases remained unmatched. This CDR3 reads CASSIVPVRTGGVDEQYF. DNA of the CDR3: TGTGCCAGCAGTATCGTGCCAGTAAGGACAGGGGGCGTCGACGAGCAGTACTTC.

This clonotype was seen a few times. The chain recombines TRBV14 with TRBJ1-1, with D possibly matching TRBD1 (5 bases). Per the germline V gene, CDR1 is SGHDN and CDR2 is FVKESK. V shed 8 bases and J shed 3 bases, with 13 bases lying between them. This CDR3 contains 13 residues. This CDR3 is CASGLQADTEAFF. CDR3 in DNA: TGTGCCAGCGGTCTACAGGCGGACACTGAAGCTTTCTTT.

This clonotype showed up many times. V is TRBV2 and J is TRBJ2-6; D unclear. The CDR3 loop spans 12 amino acids. V lost 6 bases and J lost 6, with 6 bases in between. CDR1 and CDR2 from the germline V gene are SNHLY and FYNNEI. In nucleotides, the CDR3 is TGTGCCAGCAGCACCATGGCCAACGTCCTGACTTTC. Its protein product is CASSTMANVLTF.

The chain employs TRBV28 and TRBJ1-1; D is uncertain. The germline gives CDR1 MDHEN, CDR2 SYDVKM. The CDR3 has 12 amino acids. The V gene lost 3 bases and the J gene lost 3 bases, with 5 bases spanning the gap. CDR3 bases: TGTGCCAGCAGTTTGATGTACACTGAAGCTTTCTTT. Translating gives CASSLMYTEAFF.

This clonotype was recorded at least ten times. V gene TRBV12-3 or TRBV12-4 combines with J gene TRBJ2-1, with a possible D match to TRBD2 (5 bases). The CDR3 runs 14 residues. V lost 5 bases to trimming and J lost 6 bases, with 14 bases between them. The chain's CDR3 is CASSLRSTSNEQFF. The DNA for the CDR3 is TGTGCCAGCAGTCTACGATCAACTAGCAATGAGCAGTTCTTC.

This clonotype was picked up many times. V usage is TRBV25-1 and J usage is TRBJ2-1, with D maybe TRBD1 (5 bases). CDR3 length equals 16 residues. The V end was cut by 3 bases, the J end by 5 bases, with 17 bases between. CDR1 and CDR2 from the germline V gene are MGHDK and SYGVNS. In DNA, the CDR3 is TGTGCCAGCAGTGAGGCCAGGGTGATCGCTGACAATGAGCAGTTCTTC. Translating gives CASSEARVIADNEQFF.

This clonotype was detected a few times. This chain's CDR3 is CASSKGMGQPQHF. The DNA of the CDR3 is TGTGCCAGTAGCAAGGGGATGGGTCAGCCCCAGCATTTT. The chain is built from TRBV19 and TRBJ1-5, with D tentatively TRBD1 (5 bases). V lost 6 bases and J 6 bases, leaving 12 bases between the germline ends. CDR1 and CDR2 from the germline V gene are LNHDA and SQIVND (reference sequence). This CDR3 spans 13 amino acids.

The chain recombines TRBV24-1 with TRBJ2-1, with a weak D call TRBD2 (6 bases). This CDR3 contains 16 residues. Germline CDR1 reads KGHDR; CDR2 reads SFDVKD. V lost 6 bases to trimming and J lost 0 bases, with 14 bases between them. The CDR3 DNA reads TGTGCCACCAGTCTCCATAGCGGCAGCTCCTACAATGAGCAGTTCTTC. Translated: CATSLHSGSSYNEQFF.

This clonotype was found a few times. The chain recombines TRBV30 with TRBJ2-1, with 7 positions matching TRBD1. The CDR3 runs 16 residues. J was trimmed by 4 bases and V by 6 bases; bases with no gene match: 15. The germline CDR1 and CDR2 sequences are GTSNPN and SVGIG (reference sequence). The CDR3 loop is CACLESDRDVYNEQFF. In DNA form, the CDR3 reads TGTGCCTGCCTTGAGAGTGACAGGGACGTTTACAATGAGCAGTTCTTC.